Each of the 16 T cell receptor beta chains below was sequenced from the same sample in a study of T cell repertoires in cytomegalovirus infection. TCRdb fed the reads into MiXCR, producing one record per CDR3 protein. The table shows roughly 240,000 distinct CDR3 sequences, with 6.5% occurring only once. The specimen was PBMCs. The receptors shown here come from a human donor in good health (CMV status not recorded). Some clones in this sample may be carry-over from other donors' samples.

This clonotype was seen ten or more times. The V call is TRBV18, the J call TRBJ2-7; D call uncertain. The V and J ends lost 3 bases and 3 bases respectively, with 12 bases between them. In germline, CDR1 is KGHSH, CDR2 LQKENI. The CDR3 is 14 amino acids. This CDR3 reads CASSPADRSYEQYF. The CDR3 nucleotides read TGTGCCAGCTCACCGGCGGACCGCAGCTACGAGCAGTACTTC.

This clonotype has just a few counts. CDR3 coding DNA: TGTGCCAGCAGTTACTCGGAGATTTCCTATAATTCACCCCTCCACTTT. It specifies CASSYSEISYNSPLHF. The V gene is TRBV6-5, the J gene TRBJ1-6; D remains unclear. This CDR3 is 16 amino acids long. Germline assignment: CDR1 MNHEY and CDR2 SVGAGI. The germline V and J ends were trimmed by 0 bases and 1 base, with 7 bases remaining between them.

This clonotype was recorded at least ten times. The chain couples TRBV20-1 to TRBJ1-2, with 9 bases fitting TRBD1. The germline gives CDR1 DFQATT, CDR2 SNEGSKA (reference sequence). This CDR3 contains 11 residues. The CDR3 DNA reads TGCAGCGTACAGGGGGCGGGTGGCTACACCTTC. Amino acid sequence: CSVQGAGGYTF.

This clonotype occurred many times. J is TRBJ1-2 and V is TRBV20-1, with D perhaps TRBD1 (6 bases). In germline, CDR1 is DFQATT, CDR2 SNEGSKA (reference sequence). The CDR3 totals 11 residues. V lost 6 bases, J lost 3 bases, and 8 bases lay in between. The CDR3 region is CSAGGDYGYTF. CDR3 DNA: TGCAGTGCAGGGGGAGACTATGGCTACACCTTC.

In its sample, this clonotype was seen many times. The chain recombines TRBV20-1 with TRBJ1-1; D unclear. The CDR3 sequence is 13 residues long. Germline V gives CDR1 DFQATT, CDR2 SNEGSKA (reference sequence). V was pared by 3 bases and J by 2 bases, with 10 bases between. CDR3 DNA sequence: TGCAGTGCTAGGCGCAACCTTAACACTGAAGCTTTCTTT. As protein: CSARRNLNTEAFF.

This clonotype was seen ten or more times. The J gene is TRBJ1-6, the V gene TRBV20-1; possible D gene TRBD1, 5 bases. V was clipped by 0 bases and J by 0 bases, with 15 bases between them. The CDR3 spans 18 residues. Germline CDR1 DFQATT, CDR2 SNEGSKA (reference sequence). Written as DNA, the CDR3 is TGCAGTGCTAGAGATTTGGGGCAGGAAAGCTCCTATAATTCACCCCTCCACTTT. Translated: CSARDLGQESSYNSPLHF.

This clonotype came up a few times. The chain is built from TRBV29-1 and TRBJ2-1; tentatively, D is TRBD2 (7 bases). Looked up from germline, CDR1 is SQVTM and CDR2 is ANQGSEA. V lost 6 bases and J lost 7, with 28 bases in between. This CDR3 contains 17 residues. The CDR3 reads CSVERAEGLGGGNEQFF. The CDR3 DNA is TGCAGCGTGGAGAGGGCTGAAGGACTAGGGGGTGGGAATGAGCAGTTCTTC.

The rearrangement uses TRBV30 and TRBJ2-5; possible D gene TRBD1, 5 bases. Deletions cut 4 bases from V and 0 bases from J, with 9 bases between. Germline V gene sequence: CDR1 GTSNPN, CDR2 SVGIG (reference sequence). This CDR3 is 13 amino acids long. The CDR3, as DNA: TGTGCCTGGATTGGACAAAACCAAGAGACCCAGTACTTC. It specifies CAWIGQNQETQYF.

This clonotype was seen at least ten times. J is TRBJ2-3 and V is TRBV12-3 or TRBV12-4; 7 bases align to TRBD1. V lost 5 bases, J lost 0 bases, and 14 bases stayed unmatched. This CDR3 is 18 amino acids long. CDR3 sequence: CASSRPGTEYYSTDTQYF. The DNA of the CDR3 is TGTGCCAGCAGTCGCCCAGGGACAGAGTATTATAGCACAGATACGCAGTATTTT.

Many counts were recorded for this clonotype. The CDR3 coding sequence is TGTGCCAGCAGCCAATCAAGGGGAGGATCTTGGGGCTATGGCTACACCTTC. This gives the protein CASSQSRGGSWGYGYTF. The rearrangement joins TRBV4-2 to TRBJ1-2; D might be TRBD1 (5 bases). This CDR3 spans 17 amino acids. V lost 2 bases and J 4 bases, leaving 20 bases between the germline ends. CDR1 and CDR2 from the germline V gene are LGHNA and YNFKEQ.

This clonotype was found a few times. This sequence joins TRBV12-3 or TRBV12-4 and TRBJ1-6, with 8 bases aligning to TRBD1. This CDR3 is 13 amino acids long. V lost 5 bases, J lost 11 bases, and 5 bases stayed unmatched. The CDR3, as DNA: TGTGCCAGCAGTCTCGGACAGGGTCCACCCCTCCACTTT. Translation gives CASSLGQGPPLHF.

This clonotype was observed many times. This chain uses TRBV28 with TRBJ2-3; D is uncertain. The CDR3 has 15 amino acids. Per germline, CDR1 MDHEN and CDR2 SYDVKM. V dropped 5 bases and J dropped 5 bases, with 17 bases sitting between them. The DNA for the CDR3 is TGTGCCAGCAGTCCGGCCCCGGGTGATGGAGATACGCAGTATTTT. Amino acid sequence: CASSPAPGDGDTQYF.

The genes are TRBV7-9 and TRBJ2-2, with a weak D call TRBD1 (5 bases). The CDR3 runs to 16 residues. Germline V lookup: CDR1 SEHNR, CDR2 FQNEAQ (reference sequence). Deletions cut 10 bases from V and 4 bases from J, with 22 bases between. The CDR3 DNA reads TGTGCCACTAGGGGTAGTTTCGGGTTATCCACCGGGGAGCTGTTTTTT. It encodes CATRGSFGLSTGELFF.

As regards this clonotype: Possible read error: a much larger clone is one base away. V and J are TRBV7-2 and TRBJ2-2; D remains ambiguous. The ends were cut back, 2 bases at V and 1 base at J, with 5 bases in the middle. Germline V lookup: CDR1 SGHTA, CDR2 FQGNSA. CDR3 length: 14 residues. This CDR3 reads CASSLSRNTGELFF. In nucleotides, the CDR3 is TGTGCCAGCAGCTTATCGCGGAACACCGGGGAGCTGTTTTTT. Full variable domain (outside the CDR3, taken from reference TRBV7-2 and TRBJ2-2): GAGVSQSPSNKVTEKGKDVELRCDPISGHTALYWYRQSLGQGLEFLIYFQGNSAPDKSGLPSDRFSAERTGGSVSTLTIQRTQQEDSAVYLCASSLSRNTGELFFGEGSRLTVL.

The rearrangement uses TRBV12-3 or TRBV12-4 and TRBJ1-5; D is possibly TRBD1 (6 bases). The ends were cut back, 1 base at V and 5 bases at J, with 18 bases in the middle. The CDR3 has 17 amino acids. The CDR3 region is CASSLGQAIGPYQPQHF. CDR3 bases: TGTGCCAGCAGTTTAGGACAGGCTATAGGTCCCTATCAGCCCCAGCATTTT.

This clonotype has a count of ten or more. This sequence joins TRBV28 and TRBJ1-2; maybe TRBD1 (6 bases). V dropped 5 bases and J dropped 10 bases, with 14 bases sitting between them. The CDR3 extends over 12 amino acids. Germline CDR1 reads MDHEN; CDR2 reads SYDVKM. Here the CDR3 DNA reads TGTGCCAGCAGTACCCAGGGGCGCGACTACACCTTC. Its translation is CASSTQGRDYTF.